This TCR beta chain was sequenced for a study of blood T cell repertoires in COVID-19. In the study overall: Whether acute or convalescent, the COVID-19 samples came from the United States, Italy and Spain. Sources were T cells, B-cell-depleted T cells, or PBMCs; the material itself was cDNA or gDNA.

This clone was detected once. Methods used by the authors: From reference gene primer amplification, estimates of nucleated cell counts were derived. Produced via immunoSEQ multiplex PCR; TCRdb's table is partial and in-frame only. From that table come the V and J calls and clone size; the DNA was used to work out D and trimming. The sample has 200,000 to 250,000 clones; 85% to 90% are singletons. The origin of this receptor is a woman aged 45-65 years with acute or convalescent COVID-19. Sequencing was done on a sample of peripheral blood.

CDR3 in DNA: TGTGCCACCAGCCGAGGAGGACAGAACACCGGGGAGCTGTTTTTT. Translated: CATSRGGQNTGELFF. The rearrangement joins TRBV15 to TRBJ2-2; D is perhaps TRBD1 or TRBD2 (5 bases each). Trimming took 5 bases from V and 1 from J, leaving 11 bases between them. Germline V lookup: CDR1 LNHNV, CDR2 YYDKDF (reference sequence). The CDR3 has 15 amino acids.